Listed below are T cell receptor beta chains from one sample, sequenced in a study of control samples from healthy donors and cancer patients. Method: immunoSEQ multiplex PCR; TCRdb's copy keeps in-frame clones and lacks some. The profile shows about 120,000 clones, around 87% of them singletons. The sequencing input was blood. These receptors were collected from a man aged 55 to 70 in good health. Both conserved end residues are part of each CDR3. D genes are given only for firm matches. The size field is filled for only some rows; it gives once, few, many or a size class.

j_call,d_call,v_call,clone_size,cdr3_aa,cdr3_nt
TRBJ2-2,.,TRBV24-1,.,CATRGMRGTGELFF,TGTGCCACCAGGGGAATGCGTGGGACCGGGGAGCTGTTTTTT
TRBJ1-2,.,TRBV30,.,CAWSVGGTYTF,TGTGCCTGGAGTGTAGGTGGAACCTACACCTTC
TRBJ1-2,TRBD1,TRBV18,.,CASSPGTGGADGYTF,TGTGCCAGCTCACCGGGGACAGGGGGCGCGGATGGCTACACCTTC
TRBJ1-2,TRBD1,TRBV7-2,.,CASSLDSGGRGKSYTF,TGTGCCAGCAGCTTAGATAGTGGTGGCAGGGGGAAGAGCTACACCTTC
TRBJ2-1,.,TRBV5-1,.,CASSLEGQAYNEQFF,TGCGCCAGCAGCCTAGAAGGCCAAGCATACAATGAGCAGTTCTTC
TRBJ1-1,.,TRBV7-2,.,CASSQDRNTEAFF,TGTGCCAGCAGCCAGGACAGGAACACTGAAGCTTTCTTT
TRBJ1-2,.,TRBV10-3,.,CAISELGGLDGYTF,TGTGCCATCAGTGAGTTGGGGGGTTTGGATGGCTACACCTTC
TRBJ1-2,.,TRBV5-1,.,CASSLDGDYGYTF,TGCGCCAGCAGCTTGGACGGGGACTATGGCTACACCTTC
TRBJ1-5,.,TRBV18,.,CASSPPGIYSNQPQHF,TGTGCCAGCTCACCCCCGGGCATATATAGCAATCAGCCCCAGCATTTT
TRBJ2-2,TRBD2,TRBV7-2,.,CASSLRASGGGPGELFF,TGTGCCAGCAGCTTACGGGCTAGCGGGGGGGGCCCCGGGGAGCTGTTTTTT
TRBJ1-3,.,TRBV28,.,CASKDGNTIYF,TGTGCCAGCAAGGATGGAAACACCATATATTTT
TRBJ2-3,.,TRBV24-1,.,CATSGARGTDTQYF,TGTGCCACCAGTGGAGCCAGGGGCACAGATACGCAGTATTTT
TRBJ1-2,.,TRBV7-8,.,CASSLESGGSFNYGYTF,TGTGCCAGCAGCTTAGAATCAGGCGGGTCTTTTAACTATGGCTACACCTTC
TRBJ1-2,TRBD1,TRBV6-5,once,CASSLTGGGGFYGYTF,TGTGCCAGCAGTTTGACAGGGGGCGGCGGGTTCTATGGCTACACCTTC
TRBJ1-1,TRBD1,TRBV5-1,.,CASTTGGSLGEAFF,TGCGCCAGCACCACAGGGGGCAGCCTGGGTGAAGCTTTCTTT
TRBJ2-2,.,TRBV19,.,CASSIGGVGTGELFF,TGTGCCAGTAGTATCGGCGGGGTTGGCACCGGGGAGCTGTTTTTT